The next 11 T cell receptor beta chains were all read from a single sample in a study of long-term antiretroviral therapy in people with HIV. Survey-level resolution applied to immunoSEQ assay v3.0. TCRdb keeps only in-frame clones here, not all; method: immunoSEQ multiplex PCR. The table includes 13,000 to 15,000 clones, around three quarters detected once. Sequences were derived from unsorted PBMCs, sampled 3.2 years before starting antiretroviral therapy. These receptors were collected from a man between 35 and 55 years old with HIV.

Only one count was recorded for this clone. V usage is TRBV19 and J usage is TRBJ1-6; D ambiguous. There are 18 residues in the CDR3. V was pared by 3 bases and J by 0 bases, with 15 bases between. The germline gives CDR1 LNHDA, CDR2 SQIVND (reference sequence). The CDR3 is CASSIKGWRSSYNSPLHF. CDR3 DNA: TGTGCCAGTAGTATTAAGGGTTGGCGGAGCTCCTATAATTCACCCCTCCACTTT.

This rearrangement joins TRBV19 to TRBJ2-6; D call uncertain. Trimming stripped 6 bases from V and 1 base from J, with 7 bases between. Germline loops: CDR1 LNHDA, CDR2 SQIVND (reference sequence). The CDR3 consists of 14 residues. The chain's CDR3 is CASRVGSGANVLTF. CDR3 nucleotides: TGTGCCAGTAGGGTAGGGTCTGGGGCCAACGTCCTGACTTTC.

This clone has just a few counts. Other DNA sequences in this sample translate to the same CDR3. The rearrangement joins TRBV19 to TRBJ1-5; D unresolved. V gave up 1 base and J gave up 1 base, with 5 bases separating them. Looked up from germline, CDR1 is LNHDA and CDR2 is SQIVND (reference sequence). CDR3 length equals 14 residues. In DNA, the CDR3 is TGTGCCAGTAGTATAGGGGAAAGCAATCAGCCCCAGCATTTT. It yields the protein CASSIGESNQPQHF.

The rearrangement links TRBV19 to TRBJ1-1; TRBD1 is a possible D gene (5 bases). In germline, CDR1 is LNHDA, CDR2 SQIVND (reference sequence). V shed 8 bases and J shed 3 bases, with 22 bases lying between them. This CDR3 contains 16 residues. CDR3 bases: TGTGCCAGTTTGCCTGTCCATAGGCCGGGGGACACTGAAGCTTTCTTT. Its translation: CASLPVHRPGDTEAFF.

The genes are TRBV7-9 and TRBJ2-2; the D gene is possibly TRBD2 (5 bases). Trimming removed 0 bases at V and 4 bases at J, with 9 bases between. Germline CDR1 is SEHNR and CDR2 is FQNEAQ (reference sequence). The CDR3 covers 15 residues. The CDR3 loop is CASSLALGGTGELFF. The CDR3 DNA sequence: TGTGCCAGCAGCTTAGCACTAGGAGGCACCGGGGAGCTGTTTTTT.

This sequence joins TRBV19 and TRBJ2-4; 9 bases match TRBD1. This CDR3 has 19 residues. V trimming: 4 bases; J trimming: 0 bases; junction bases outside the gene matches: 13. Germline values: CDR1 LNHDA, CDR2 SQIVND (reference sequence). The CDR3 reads CASSRAGTGWDKAKNIQYF. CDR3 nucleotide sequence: TGTGCCAGTAGTAGAGCGGGGACAGGGTGGGATAAAGCCAAAAACATTCAGTACTTC.

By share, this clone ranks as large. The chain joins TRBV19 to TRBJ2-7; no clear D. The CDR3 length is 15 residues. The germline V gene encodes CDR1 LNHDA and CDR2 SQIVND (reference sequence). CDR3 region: CASSWVSGEFYEQYF. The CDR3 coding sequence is TGTGCAAGCTCGTGGGTGTCAGGCGAATTCTACGAGCAGTACTTC.

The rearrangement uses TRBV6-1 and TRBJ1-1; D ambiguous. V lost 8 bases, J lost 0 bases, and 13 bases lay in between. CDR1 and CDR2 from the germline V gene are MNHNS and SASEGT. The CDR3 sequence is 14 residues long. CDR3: CASLVGSVNTEAFF. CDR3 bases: TGTGCCAGCCTAGTGGGCAGCGTGAACACTGAAGCTTTCTTT.

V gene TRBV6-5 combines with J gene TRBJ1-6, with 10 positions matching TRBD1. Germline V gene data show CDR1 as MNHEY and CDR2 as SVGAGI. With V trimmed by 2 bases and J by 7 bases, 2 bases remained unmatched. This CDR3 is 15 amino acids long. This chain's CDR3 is CASSYRDRGNSPLHF. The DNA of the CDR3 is TGTGCCAGCAGTTACAGGGACAGGGGAAATTCACCCCTCCACTTT.

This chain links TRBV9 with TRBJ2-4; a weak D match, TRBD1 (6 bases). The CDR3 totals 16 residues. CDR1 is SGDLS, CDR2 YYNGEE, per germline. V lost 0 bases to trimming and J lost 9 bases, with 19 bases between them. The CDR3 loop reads CASSVESGTHEGIQYF. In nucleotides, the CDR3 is TGTGCCAGCAGCGTAGAATCCGGGACACACGAGGGCATTCAGTACTTC.

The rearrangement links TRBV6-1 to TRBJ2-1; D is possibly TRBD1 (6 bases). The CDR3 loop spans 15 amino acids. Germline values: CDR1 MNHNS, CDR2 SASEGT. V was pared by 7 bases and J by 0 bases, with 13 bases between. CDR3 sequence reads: CASTLRGSSYNEQFF. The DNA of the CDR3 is TGTGCCAGCACCCTTAGGGGGAGCTCCTACAATGAGCAGTTCTTC.